These 21 T cell receptor beta chains came from one sample sequenced in a study of early T cells in non-severe SARS-CoV-2 infection. From the 5' RACE reads, TCRdb called clonotypes with MiXCR, one entry per CDR3 protein. The sample lists approximately 27,000 distinct CDR3 sequences, more than 4% seen once, with roughly 2.5% in the top ten. Sequencing was done on a sample of whole blood. These receptors were taken from an adult who was a healthcare worker with PCR-confirmed SARS-CoV-2 infection or an uninfected control (not recorded which).

The sample holds many counts of this clonotype. The rearrangement uses TRBV29-1 and TRBJ2-1; 15 bases are a match to TRBD2. The CDR3 loop spans 14 amino acids. V lost 6 bases, J lost 15 bases, and 12 bases stayed unmatched. CDR1 is SQVTM, CDR2 ANQGSEA, per germline. CDR3 loop: CSVPSGTSGGLGFF. CDR3 nucleotides: TGCAGCGTCCCCTCCGGGACTAGCGGGGGGCTGGGGTTCTTC.

V is TRBV2 and J is TRBJ2-1, with D possibly TRBD2 on 5 matching bases. This CDR3 is built from 15 residues. The germline CDR1 and CDR2 sequences are SNHLY and FYNNEI. The germline V and J ends were trimmed by 6 bases and 6 bases, with 18 bases remaining between them. CDR3 coding DNA: TGTGCCAGCAGCCCTCGCGGCTACGCGGGCAATGAGCAGTTCTTC. Protein product: CASSPRGYAGNEQFF.

This clonotype was detected ten times or more. The chain is built from TRBV20-1 and TRBJ2-5; no definite D call. CDR1 DFQATT and CDR2 SNEGSKA come from the germline V gene (reference sequence). There are 13 residues in the CDR3. Trimming left V 0 bases short and J 4 bases short, with 9 bases between. The CDR3: CSARDSSRETQYF. The CDR3 DNA sequence: TGCAGTGCTAGAGACTCCTCGAGAGAGACCCAGTACTTC.

This clonotype has at least ten counts. This sequence joins TRBV20-1 and TRBJ1-1, with D possibly TRBD1 on 5 matching bases. Trimming shortened V by 6 bases and J by 4 bases, and 27 bases separated the two germline ends. CDR3 length equals 17 residues. Germline CDR1 is DFQATT and CDR2 is SNEGSKA (reference sequence). In DNA, the CDR3 is TGCAGTGCCAGCTTAAATATAAGACAGCGACTGGGCACTGAAGCTTTCTTT. Its translation: CSASLNIRQRLGTEAFF.

This clonotype was observed many times. The J gene is TRBJ2-7, the V gene TRBV29-1; D gene unclear. Trimming removed 6 bases from V and 4 bases from J, with 10 bases in between. The CDR3 covers 11 residues. Per germline, CDR1 SQVTM and CDR2 ANQGSEA. CDR3 DNA sequence: TGCAGCGTCAAGAATTCATACGAGCAGTACTTC. It translates to CSVKNSYEQYF.

This clonotype was counted many times. The chain employs TRBV6-2 or TRBV6-3 and TRBJ2-1; no reliable D call. This CDR3 has 13 amino acids. Germline values: CDR1 MNHEY, CDR2 SVGEGT. V lost 7 bases, J lost 0 bases, and 7 bases lay in between. Written as DNA, the CDR3 is TGTGCCAGCACCCCTCGCTCCTACAATGAGCAGTTCTTC. Translating gives CASTPRSYNEQFF.

This clonotype turned up a few times. The chain recombines TRBV18 with TRBJ2-7; D is possibly TRBD2 (5 bases). V gave up 8 bases and J gave up 2 bases, with 13 bases separating them. CDR1 is KGHSH, CDR2 LQKENI, per germline. CDR3 size: 13 residues. The CDR3 DNA follows: TGTGCCAGCCAGCAGGAAGCGGCCTACGAGCAGTACTTC. Protein: CASQQEAAYEQYF.

This clonotype was seen a few times. This chain joins TRBV28 and TRBJ2-1; 7 bases line up with TRBD1. The CDR3 has 14 amino acids. V was clipped by 8 bases and J by 6 bases; unmatched bases: 10. Germline V gene lookup returns CDR1 MDHEN and CDR2 SYDVKM. The chain's CDR3 is CASHHPGTVNEQFF. The CDR3 region has the DNA TGTGCCAGCCATCACCCCGGGACAGTCAATGAGCAGTTCTTC.

This clonotype was observed at least ten times. The chain has TRBV2 and TRBJ2-1; 7 nucleotides match TRBD2. From germline, CDR1 is SNHLY and CDR2 FYNNEI. The junction had 4 bases not matched to a gene; V was cut back by 5 bases and J by 0 bases. This CDR3 contains 15 residues. CDR3 residues: CASSREAHSYNEQFF. DNA of the CDR3: TGTGCCAGCAGTCGGGAGGCCCACTCCTACAATGAGCAGTTCTTC.

The sample holds many counts of this clonotype. V usage is TRBV30 and J usage is TRBJ2-7; D remains ambiguous. V lost 8 bases and J lost 0, with 11 bases in between. Germline CDR1 is GTSNPN and CDR2 is SVGIG (reference sequence). The CDR3 length is 12 residues. In DNA, the CDR3 is TGTGCCACGACCACCCTCTCCTACGAGCAGTACTTC. It specifies CATTTLSYEQYF.

This clonotype was detected many times. The J gene is TRBJ1-2, the V gene TRBV6-1; D uncertain. Germline CDR1 reads MNHNS; CDR2 reads SASEGT. Trimming stripped 1 base from V and 2 bases from J, with 14 bases between. The CDR3 contains 16 residues. The chain's CDR3 is CASSEVAGLGNYGYTF. CDR3 nucleotides: TGTGCCAGCAGTGAAGTAGCAGGCTTGGGCAACTATGGCTACACCTTC.

This clonotype was recorded many times. The genes are TRBV20-1 and TRBJ2-1; no clear D. The CDR3 extends over 15 amino acids. V gave up 2 bases and J gave up 0 bases, with 11 bases separating them. CDR1 DFQATT and CDR2 SNEGSKA come from the germline V gene (reference sequence). The CDR3 spells CSARRDVGSYNEQFF. CDR3 in DNA: TGCAGTGCTAGAAGGGATGTAGGCTCCTACAATGAGCAGTTCTTC.

This clonotype was picked up many times. The V gene is TRBV28, the J gene TRBJ1-2; 7 nucleotides match TRBD1. The ends lost 6 bases at V and 4 bases at J; junction bases unmatched: 5. Germline CDR1 is MDHEN and CDR2 is SYDVKM. The CDR3 is 13 amino acids. The DNA of the CDR3 is TGTGCCAGCAGGGGGGACAGCTTCTATGGCTACACCTTC. This translates into CASRGDSFYGYTF.

At least ten counts were recorded for this clonotype. The rearrangement joins TRBV6-5 to TRBJ2-7, with D unresolved. Germline V gene data show CDR1 as MNHEY and CDR2 as SVGAGI. There are 15 residues in the CDR3. V gave up 0 bases and J gave up 0 bases, with 9 bases separating them. The CDR3 DNA reads as TGTGCCAGCAGTTACTCGTCAGAGCTCTCCTACGAGCAGTACTTC. It codes for CASSYSSELSYEQYF.

Ten or more counts support this clonotype. This chain joins TRBV4-2 and TRBJ2-7; the match to TRBD2 covers 7 bases. J lost 3 bases, V lost 0 bases, and 5 bases had no gene match. This CDR3 has 15 residues. CDR1 and CDR2 (germline): LGHNA, YNFKEQ. Written as DNA, the CDR3 is TGTGCCAGCAGCCAAGAGCCGAGCGGGGACTACGAGCAGTACTTC. Its translation: CASSQEPSGDYEQYF.

This clonotype has only a few counts. V is TRBV24-1 and J is TRBJ2-7; 8 bases line up with TRBD2. This CDR3 is 15 amino acids long. Germline loops: CDR1 KGHDR, CDR2 SFDVKD. The ends lost 5 bases at V and 0 bases at J; junction bases unmatched: 5. CDR3 sequence (DNA): TGTGCCACCAGTGTCGGTAGCGGGGTCTCCTACGAGCAGTACTTC. It is translated as CATSVGSGVSYEQYF.

In its sample, this clonotype was seen a few times. V usage is TRBV5-1 and J usage is TRBJ1-1; D might be TRBD1 (5 bases). V was trimmed by 4 bases and J by 4 bases, leaving 23 bases between them. CDR3 length: 17 residues. Germline CDR1 and CDR2: SGHRS and YFSETQ. The CDR3 loop is CASSPAPREAWGTEAFF. The CDR3 region has the DNA TGCGCCAGCAGCCCAGCACCCAGGGAGGCGTGGGGCACTGAAGCTTTCTTT.

This clonotype was picked up many times. The gene calls are TRBV6-6 and TRBJ2-7; D gene uncertain. V was pared by 7 bases and J by 1 base, with 11 bases between. CDR3 size: 13 residues. From germline, CDR1 is MNHNY and CDR2 SVGAGI (reference sequence). CDR3 in DNA: TGTGCCAGCACCCCGCAACGATCCTACGAGCAGTACTTC. Translated: CASTPQRSYEQYF.

The chain is built from TRBV6-5 and TRBJ2-7, with D possibly being TRBD2 (6 bases). Germline CDR1 and CDR2: MNHEY and SVGAGI. CDR3 length equals 13 residues. Deletions cut 4 bases from V and 10 bases from J, with 17 bases between. The CDR3 nucleotides read TGTGCCAGCAGTTCCGGGACTCAGACCAATCAGTACTTC. The encoded protein is CASSSGTQTNQYF.

The table lists this clonotype with many counts. The chain employs TRBV10-2 and TRBJ1-1; D unclear. V lost 0 bases to trimming and J lost 5 bases, with 10 bases between them. The CDR3 has 14 amino acids. CDR1 WSHSY and CDR2 SAAADI come from the germline V gene. CDR3 sequence (DNA): TGCGCCAGCAGTGAGTCACGGGTTCGGACTGAAGCTTTCTTT. Amino acid sequence: CASSESRVRTEAFF.

Many counts were recorded for this clonotype. This sequence joins TRBV30 and TRBJ2-3, with D hard to call. Germline V gene data show CDR1 as GTSNPN and CDR2 as SVGIG (reference sequence). Trimming stripped 2 bases from V and 10 bases from J, with 19 bases between. The length of the CDR3 is 14 residues. The CDR3 loop is CAWSPTPARVSQYF. CDR3 DNA sequence: TGTGCCTGGAGTCCAACACCCGCCCGGGTTTCGCAGTATTTT.